This T cell receptor (beta chain) is from a study of shared clonotypes between healthy human individuals. Study overall: The plates for each donor numbered three CD4 naive, three CD4 memory, two CD8 naive and one CD8 memory.

As for this clone: Its antigen is undetermined.

Clones were sequenced by immunoSEQ multiplex PCR, and TCRdb holds only the in-frame ones, with some missing. Of over a million clones listed, approximately 96% are singletons. General study findings and limits: Non-shared clonotypes were found to have lower generation probabilities than the clonotypes that were shared by all four of the sorted-subset donors. Limitation of the genetic and exposure-history diversity represented came from the few donors.

Germline V CDR1 and CDR2: SGHRS, YFSETQ. The ends lost 2 bases at V and 0 bases at J; junction bases unmatched: 6. CDR3 length: 16 amino acids. A CD45RA-negative memory subset and a CD45RA+ naive subset were separated from the CD4+ cells. The sequence was obtained from a man aged 25 to 40 in good health. Sequenced input: naive CD4+ T cells sorted from blood. Documented subset: CD45RA+ positively selected. This chain connects TRBV5-1 to TRBJ2-7; 9 nucleotides match TRBD2. In nucleotides, the CDR3 is TGCGCCAGCAGCTTCGCTCTGACTAGCGGCTCCTACGAGCAGTACTTC. It yields the protein CASSFALTSGSYEQYF.